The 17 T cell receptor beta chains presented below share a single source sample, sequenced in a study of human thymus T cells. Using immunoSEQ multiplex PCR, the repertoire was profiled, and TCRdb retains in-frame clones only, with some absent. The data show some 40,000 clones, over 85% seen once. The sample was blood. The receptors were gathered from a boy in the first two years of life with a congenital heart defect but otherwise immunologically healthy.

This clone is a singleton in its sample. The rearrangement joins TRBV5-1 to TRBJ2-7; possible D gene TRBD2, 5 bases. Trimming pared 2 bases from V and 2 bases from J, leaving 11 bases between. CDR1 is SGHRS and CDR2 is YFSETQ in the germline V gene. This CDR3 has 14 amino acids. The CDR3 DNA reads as TGCGCCAGCAGCTTCGCGGACGGGGCCTACGAGCAGTACTTC. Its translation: CASSFADGAYEQYF.

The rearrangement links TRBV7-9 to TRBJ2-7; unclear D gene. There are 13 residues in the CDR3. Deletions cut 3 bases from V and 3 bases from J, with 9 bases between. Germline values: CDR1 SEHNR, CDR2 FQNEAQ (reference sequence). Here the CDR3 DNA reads TGTGCCAGCAGCTTGGGCCCGGGCTACGAGCAGTACTTC. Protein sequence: CASSLGPGYEQYF.

CDR3 nucleotides: TGTGCCAGCAGCTCGACAGAGAACTATGGCTACACCTTC. It codes for CASSSTENYGYTF. This chain connects TRBV7-8 to TRBJ1-2; a weak D match, TRBD1 (5 bases). Germline assignment: CDR1 SGHVS and CDR2 FQNEAQ. CDR3 size: 13 residues. Trimming took off 4 bases at V and 2 bases at J, with 8 bases between the two ends.

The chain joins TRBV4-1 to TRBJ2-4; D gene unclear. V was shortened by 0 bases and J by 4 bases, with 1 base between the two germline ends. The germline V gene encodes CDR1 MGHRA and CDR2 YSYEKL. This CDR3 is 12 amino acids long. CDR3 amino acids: CASSQDKNIQYF. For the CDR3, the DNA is TGCGCCAGCAGCCAAGATAAAAACATTCAGTACTTC.

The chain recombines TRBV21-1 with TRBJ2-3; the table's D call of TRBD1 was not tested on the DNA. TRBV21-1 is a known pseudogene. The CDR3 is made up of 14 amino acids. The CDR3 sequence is CASSKAQGTDTQYF. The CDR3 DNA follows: TGTGCCAGCAGCAAAGCGCAGGGCACAGATACGCAGTATTTT.

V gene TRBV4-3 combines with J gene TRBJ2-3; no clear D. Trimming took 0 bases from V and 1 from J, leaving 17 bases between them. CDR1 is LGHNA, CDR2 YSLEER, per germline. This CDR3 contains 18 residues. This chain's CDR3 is CASSQDKGRLRGTDTQYF. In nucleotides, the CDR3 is TGCGCCAGCAGCCAAGATAAAGGAAGACTTCGGGGCACAGATACGCAGTATTTT.

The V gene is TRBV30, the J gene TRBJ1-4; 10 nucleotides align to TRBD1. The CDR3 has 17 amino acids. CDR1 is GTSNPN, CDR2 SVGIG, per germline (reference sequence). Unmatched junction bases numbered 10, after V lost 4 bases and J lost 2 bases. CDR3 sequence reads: CAWTPGQGFFTNEKLFF. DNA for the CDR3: TGTGCCTGGACCCCGGGACAGGGGTTTTTTACTAATGAAAAACTGTTTTTT.

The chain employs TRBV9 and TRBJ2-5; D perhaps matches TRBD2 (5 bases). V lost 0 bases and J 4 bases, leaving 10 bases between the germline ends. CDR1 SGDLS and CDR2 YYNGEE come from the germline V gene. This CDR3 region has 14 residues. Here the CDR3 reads CASSVAPRAETQYF. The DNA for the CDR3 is TGTGCCAGCAGCGTAGCCCCGCGGGCAGAGACCCAGTACTTC.

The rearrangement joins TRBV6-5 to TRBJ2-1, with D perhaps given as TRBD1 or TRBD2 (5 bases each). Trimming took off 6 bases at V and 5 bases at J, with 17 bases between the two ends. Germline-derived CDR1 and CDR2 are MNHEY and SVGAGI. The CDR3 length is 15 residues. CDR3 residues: CASSPDMRGHNEQFF. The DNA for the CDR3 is TGTGCCAGCAGCCCGGACATGCGAGGGCACAATGAGCAGTTCTTC.

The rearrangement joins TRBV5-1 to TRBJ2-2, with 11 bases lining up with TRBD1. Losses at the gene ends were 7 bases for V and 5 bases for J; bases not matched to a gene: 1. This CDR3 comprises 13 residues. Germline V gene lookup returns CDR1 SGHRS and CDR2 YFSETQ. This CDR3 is CASGQGATGELFF. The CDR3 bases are TGCGCCAGCGGACAGGGGGCAACCGGGGAGCTGTTTTTT.

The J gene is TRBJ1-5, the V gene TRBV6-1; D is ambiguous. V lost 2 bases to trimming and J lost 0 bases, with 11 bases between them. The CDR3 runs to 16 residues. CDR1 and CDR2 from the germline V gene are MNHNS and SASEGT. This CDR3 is CASSEMALHSNQPQHF. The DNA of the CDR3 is TGTGCCAGCAGTGAAATGGCACTTCATAGCAATCAGCCCCAGCATTTT.

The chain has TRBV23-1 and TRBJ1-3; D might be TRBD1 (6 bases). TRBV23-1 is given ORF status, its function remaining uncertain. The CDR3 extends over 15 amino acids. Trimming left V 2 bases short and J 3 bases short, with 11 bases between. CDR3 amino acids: CASSQHRVHGNTIYF. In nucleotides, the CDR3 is TGCGCCAGCAGTCAACACAGGGTGCATGGAAACACCATATATTTT.

CDR3 amino acids: CASSEGQSSGNTIYF. As DNA, the CDR3 is TGCGCCAGCAGTGAGGGACAGAGCTCTGGAAACACCATATATTTT. The rearrangement joins TRBV10-1 to TRBJ1-3; D may be TRBD1 (6 bases). The CDR3 spans 15 residues. V lost 2 bases and J 0 bases, leaving 8 bases between the germline ends. CDR1 and CDR2 (germline): WNHNN, SYGVQD (reference sequence).

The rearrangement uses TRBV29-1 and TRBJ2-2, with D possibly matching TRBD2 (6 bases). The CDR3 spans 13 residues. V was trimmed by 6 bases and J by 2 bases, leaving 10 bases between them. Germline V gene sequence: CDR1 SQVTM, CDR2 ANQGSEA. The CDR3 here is CSVWGLNTGELFF. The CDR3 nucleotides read TGCAGCGTCTGGGGACTTAACACCGGGGAGCTGTTTTTT.

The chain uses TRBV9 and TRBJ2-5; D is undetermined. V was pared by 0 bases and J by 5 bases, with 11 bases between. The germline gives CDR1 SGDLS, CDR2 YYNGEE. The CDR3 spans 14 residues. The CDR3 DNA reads TGTGCCAGCAGCGTAGCTACCGGTTGGGAGACCCAGTACTTC. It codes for CASSVATGWETQYF.

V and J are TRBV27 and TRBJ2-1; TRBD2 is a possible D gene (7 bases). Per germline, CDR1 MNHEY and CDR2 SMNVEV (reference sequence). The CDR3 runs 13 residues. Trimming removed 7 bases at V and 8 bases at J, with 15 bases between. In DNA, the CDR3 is TGTGCCAGCAATCCGCGGGGGCGCTATGAGCAGTTCTTC. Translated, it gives CASNPRGRYEQFF.

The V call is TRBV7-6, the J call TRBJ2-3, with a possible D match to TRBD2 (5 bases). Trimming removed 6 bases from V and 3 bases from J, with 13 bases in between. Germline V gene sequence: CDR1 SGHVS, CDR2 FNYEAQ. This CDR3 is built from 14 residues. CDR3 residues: CASRAEVGTDTQYF. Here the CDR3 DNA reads TGTGCCAGCAGGGCGGAGGTAGGAACAGATACGCAGTATTTT.